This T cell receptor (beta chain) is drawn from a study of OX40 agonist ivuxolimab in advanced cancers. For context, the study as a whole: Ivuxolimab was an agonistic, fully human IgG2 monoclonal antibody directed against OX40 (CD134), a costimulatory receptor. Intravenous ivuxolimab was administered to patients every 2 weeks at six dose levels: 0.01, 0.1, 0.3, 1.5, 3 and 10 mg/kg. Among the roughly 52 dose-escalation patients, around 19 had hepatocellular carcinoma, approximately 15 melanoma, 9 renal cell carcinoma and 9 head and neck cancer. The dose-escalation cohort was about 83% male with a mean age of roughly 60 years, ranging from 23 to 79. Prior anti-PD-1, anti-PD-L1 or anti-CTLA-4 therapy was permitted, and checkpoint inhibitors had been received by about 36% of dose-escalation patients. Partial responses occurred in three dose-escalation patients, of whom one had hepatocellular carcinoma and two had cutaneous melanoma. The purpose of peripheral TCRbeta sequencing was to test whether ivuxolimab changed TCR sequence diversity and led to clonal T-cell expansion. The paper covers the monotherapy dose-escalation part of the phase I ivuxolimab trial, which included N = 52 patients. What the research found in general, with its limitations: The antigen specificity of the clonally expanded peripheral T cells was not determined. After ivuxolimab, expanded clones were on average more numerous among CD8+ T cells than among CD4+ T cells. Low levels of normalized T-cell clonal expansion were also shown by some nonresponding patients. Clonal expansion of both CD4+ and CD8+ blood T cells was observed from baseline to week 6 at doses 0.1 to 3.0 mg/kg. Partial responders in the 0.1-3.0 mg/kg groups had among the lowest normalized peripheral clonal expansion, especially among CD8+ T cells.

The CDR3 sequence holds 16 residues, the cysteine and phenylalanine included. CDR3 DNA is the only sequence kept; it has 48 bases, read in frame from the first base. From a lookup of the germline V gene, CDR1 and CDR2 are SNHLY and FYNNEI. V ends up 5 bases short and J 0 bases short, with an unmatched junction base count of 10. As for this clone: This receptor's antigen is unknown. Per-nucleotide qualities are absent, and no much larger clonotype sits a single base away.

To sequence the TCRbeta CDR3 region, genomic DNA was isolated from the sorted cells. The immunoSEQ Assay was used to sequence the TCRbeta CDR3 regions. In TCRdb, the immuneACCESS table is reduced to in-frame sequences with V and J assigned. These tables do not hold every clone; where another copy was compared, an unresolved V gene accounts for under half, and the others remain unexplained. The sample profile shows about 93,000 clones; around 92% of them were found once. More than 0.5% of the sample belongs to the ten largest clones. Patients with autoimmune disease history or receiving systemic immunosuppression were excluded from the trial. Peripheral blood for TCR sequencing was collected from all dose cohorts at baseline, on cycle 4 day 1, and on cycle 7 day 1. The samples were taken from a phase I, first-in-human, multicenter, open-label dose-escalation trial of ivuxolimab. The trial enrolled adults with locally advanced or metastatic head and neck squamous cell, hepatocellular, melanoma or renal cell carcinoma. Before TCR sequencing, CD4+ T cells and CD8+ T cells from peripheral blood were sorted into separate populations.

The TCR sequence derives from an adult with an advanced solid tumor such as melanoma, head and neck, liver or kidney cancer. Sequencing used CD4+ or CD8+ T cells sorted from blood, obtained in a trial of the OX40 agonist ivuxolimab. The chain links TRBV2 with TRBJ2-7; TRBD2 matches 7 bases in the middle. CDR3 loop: CASSPPRASGSYEQYF. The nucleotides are TGTGCCAGCAGTCCACCTAGGGCTAGCGGCTCCTACGAGCAGTACTTC.